These 31 T cell receptor beta chains were sequenced from one sample in a study of Ad26.COV2.S vaccination and SARS-CoV-2 variants (dated by TCRdb to about 2021). According to the study, the label for this sample's treatment or condition signals: around 19 received Ad26.COV2.S at low or high dose, single or two shots; roughly 5 received placebo; per-sample allocation not given. Repertoires of vaccine and placebo recipients were sequenced from samples taken on day 63 after the first injection. Library preparation employed the immunoSEQ multiplex PCR assay. Sourced from immuneACCESS, this table was stored by TCRdb with only in-frame sequences that have V and J called. A share of the clones is absent; for the studies checked, an unresolved V gene accounts for under half, and the remainder has no known explanation. Recorded for this sample are about 350,000 clones; more than 75% of them occurred a single time. 3.3% of the sample lies in the top ten.

This sample comprised peripheral blood, obtained in a trial of Ad26.COV2.S vaccine versus placebo. Source of these receptors: a person aged 18 to 59 who received the Ad26.COV2.S COVID-19 vaccine or a placebo.

The genes are TRBV10-3 and TRBJ2-5; 10 bases match TRBD2. The V gene end was trimmed by 2 bases and the J gene end by 5 bases; junction bases not matched to a gene: 8. The CDR3 is made up of 16 amino acids. In germline, CDR1 is ENHRY, CDR2 SYGVKD. The CDR3 DNA reads as TGTGCCATCAGTGAGCCCCTAGCGGGAGCGGGGGAGACCCAGTACTTC. Protein sequence: CAISEPLAGAGETQYF.

This clone is a singleton in its sample. This chain connects TRBV11-2 to TRBJ2-7, with D possibly TRBD1 on 5 matching bases. The CDR3 spans 14 residues. CDR1 SGHAT and CDR2 FQNNGV come from the germline V gene. Trimming pared 0 bases from V and 2 bases from J, leaving 8 bases between. The CDR3 DNA reads as TGTGCCAGCAGCTTAGACGGACACACCTACGAGCAGTACTTC. This gives the protein CASSLDGHTYEQYF.

The rearrangement joins TRBV3-1 (or the pseudogene TRBV3-2) to TRBJ2-1; 13 bases line up with TRBD2. The CDR3 is 19 amino acids. Per the germline V gene, CDR1 is LGHDT and CDR2 is YNNKEL (reference sequence). V lost 1 base to trimming and J lost 0 bases; unmatched junction nucleotides: 6. The CDR3 nucleotides read TGTGCCAGCAGCCAAGCGGGACTAGCGGGGAGGATCTCCTACAATGAGCAGTTCTTC. This gives the protein CASSQAGLAGRISYNEQFF.

The rearrangement uses TRBV29-1 and TRBJ2-7, with D possibly being TRBD2 (7 bases). The V gene lost 4 bases and the J gene lost 6 bases, with 13 bases spanning the gap. The germline gives CDR1 SQVTM, CDR2 ANQGSEA. CDR3 size: 12 residues. For the CDR3, the DNA is TGCAGCGTTGCGGGGGGCTCAGGCGAGCAGTACTTC. Its translation is CSVAGGSGEQYF.

V gene TRBV11-2 combines with J gene TRBJ2-7; D might be TRBD2 (5 bases). V was shortened by 2 bases and J by 0 bases, with 8 bases between the two germline ends. The CDR3 sequence is 14 residues long. CDR1 is SGHAT, CDR2 FQNNGV, per germline. The CDR3 protein is CASSLPGLSYEQYF. The CDR3 DNA is TGTGCCAGCAGCTTACCAGGACTCTCCTACGAGCAGTACTTC.

The chain recombines TRBV30 with TRBJ1-1; 8 bases map to TRBD1. Germline CDR1 is GTSNPN and CDR2 is SVGIG (reference sequence). With 5 bases clipped from V and 9 bases from J, the junction kept 11 bases outside the gene matches. This CDR3 region has 13 residues. The CDR3 region has the DNA TGTGCCTGGTCGGGACAGGTAGAGAGTAAAGCTTTCTTT. Its translation: CAWSGQVESKAFF.

The gene calls are TRBV14 and TRBJ2-5; D is uncertain. V was cut by 3 bases and J by 2 bases, with 16 bases left in between. Germline CDR1 SGHDN, CDR2 FVKESK. This CDR3 is 16 amino acids long. The CDR3 coding sequence is TGTGCCAGCAGCCAGGGTAATAGGGTATGGCAAGAGACCCAGTACTTC. As protein: CASSQGNRVWQETQYF. Variable domain in full (rest from reference TRBV14 and TRBJ2-5): EAGVTQFPSHSVIEKGQTVTLRCDPISGHDNLYWYRRVMGKEIKFLLHFVKESKQDESGMPNNRFLAERTGGTYSTLKVQPAELEDSGVYFCASSQGNRVWQETQYFGPGTRLLVL.

This clone came up a few times. The CDR3 nucleotides read TGTGCCTGGAGAGGGGCTTGGGAGCAGTACTTC. It translates to CAWRGAWEQYF. V gene TRBV30 combines with J gene TRBJ2-7, with D maybe TRBD1 (5 bases). CDR1 is GTSNPN and CDR2 is SVGIG in the germline V gene (reference sequence). V was pared by 3 bases and J by 7 bases, with 10 bases between. This CDR3 contains 11 residues.

This chain joins TRBV6-2 or TRBV6-3 and TRBJ2-5; TRBD1 is a possible D gene (5 bases). V lost 1 base and J 3 bases, leaving 12 bases between the germline ends. The germline V gene encodes CDR1 MNHEY and CDR2 SVGEGT. The CDR3 spans 15 residues. The CDR3, as DNA: TGTGCCAGCAGTTACTTAGGGGCGCCTGAAGAGACCCAGTACTTC. It translates to CASSYLGAPEETQYF.

This clone was found many times. The chain couples TRBV6-5 to TRBJ1-5; a possible D gene is TRBD1 (6 bases). V lost 9 bases and J lost 0, with 12 bases in between. The CDR3 has 14 amino acids. Per germline, CDR1 MNHEY and CDR2 SVGAGI. The CDR3 DNA reads as TGTGCCAGTCTGTCACAGGGTAGCAATCAGCCCCAGCATTTT. Protein product: CASLSQGSNQPQHF.

This chain links TRBV5-6 with TRBJ2-2; D ambiguous. This CDR3 is built from 16 residues. The germline CDR1 and CDR2 sequences are SGHDT and YYEEEE. V dropped 5 bases and J dropped 1 base, with 15 bases sitting between them. The CDR3, as DNA: TGTGCCAGCAGTCTCCCTCTAGGGCAGAACACCGGGGAGCTGTTTTTT. Its protein product is CASSLPLGQNTGELFF.

The chain employs TRBV19 and TRBJ2-5; 7 bases agree with TRBD1. CDR3 length equals 14 residues. Unmatched junction bases numbered 2, after V lost 3 bases and J lost 1 base. From germline, CDR1 is LNHDA and CDR2 SQIVND (reference sequence). The CDR3 nucleotides read TGTGCCAGTAGTATGGGACAGTCCCAAGAGACCCAGTACTTC. Amino acid sequence: CASSMGQSQETQYF.

The rearrangement joins TRBV7-2 to TRBJ1-4; TRBD1 aligns across 8 bases. The CDR3 has 14 residues. Germline V gene sequence: CDR1 SGHTA, CDR2 FQGNSA. V gave up 5 bases and J gave up 5 bases; unmatched junction bases: 4. The CDR3, as DNA: TGTGCCAGCAGCCGGACAGGGCTGAATGAAAAACTGTTTTTT. Its translation: CASSRTGLNEKLFF.

V and J are TRBV4-1 and TRBJ2-4; tentatively, D is TRBD2 (6 bases). Germline V lookup: CDR1 MGHRA, CDR2 YSYEKL. Trimming left V 0 bases short and J 6 bases short, with 12 bases between. This CDR3 is 15 amino acids long. CDR3 bases: TGCGCCAGCAGCCAAGATCCGGGTAGCGGAAACATTCAGTACTTC. It specifies CASSQDPGSGNIQYF.

V gene TRBV3-1 (or the pseudogene TRBV3-2) combines with J gene TRBJ2-3; 8 bases fit TRBD2. This CDR3 is built from 16 residues. CDR1 is LGHDT, CDR2 YNNKEL, per germline (reference sequence). V dropped 3 bases and J dropped 1; count of bases not matched to a gene: 6. CDR3 sequence (DNA): TGTGCCAGCAGCCACCATGCGGGGGGCGGCACAGATACGCAGTATTTT. It specifies CASSHHAGGGTDTQYF.

V is TRBV7-2 and J is TRBJ2-5; D may be TRBD1 (5 bases). The CDR3 contains 15 residues. V was clipped by 5 bases and J by 0 bases, with 13 bases between them. From germline, CDR1 is SGHTA and CDR2 FQGNSA. The CDR3 sequence is CASSLMIGDQETQYF. CDR3 sequence (DNA): TGTGCCAGCAGCCTAATGATAGGGGACCAAGAGACCCAGTACTTC.

This clone has a single count. This chain joins TRBV12-3 or TRBV12-4 and TRBJ2-2; no clear D gene. This CDR3 is built from 13 residues. Trimming stripped 4 bases from V and 5 bases from J, with 8 bases between. CDR3 DNA: TGTGCCAGCAGTTCGACTCATACCGGGGAGCTGTTTTTT. Translation: CASSSTHTGELFF.

The chain links TRBV7-2 to TRBJ2-3; 9 bases map to TRBD1. Germline-derived CDR1 and CDR2 are SGHTA and FQGNSA. This CDR3 spans 17 amino acids. V shed 3 bases and J 4 bases; nucleotides not matched to a gene: 11. In nucleotides, the CDR3 is TGTGCCAGCAGCTTCTTCGGACAGGGGTTGGAGGCAGATACGCAGTATTTT. Translation gives CASSFFGQGLEADTQYF.

This chain's CDR3 is CASSLKSAGGEEQFF. The DNA of the CDR3 is TGCGCCAGCAGCTTGAAGTCCGCCGGGGGGGAGGAGCAGTTCTTC. This chain links TRBV5-1 with TRBJ2-1; the match to TRBD2 covers 8 bases. J gave up 10 bases and V 1 base, and 10 bases lay outside the gene matches. CDR3 length: 15 residues. CDR1 SGHRS and CDR2 YFSETQ come from the germline V gene.

This clone was seen a single time. CDR3 DNA: TGTGCCAGTACAAGCCATCGGTCCCTGGGCGGGAGTTTGTTCGGGGCTAGCACAGATACGCAGTATTTT. This codes for CASTSHRSLGGSLFGASTDTQYF. V usage is TRBV19 and J usage is TRBJ2-3; 7 bases fit TRBD2. The ends lost 7 bases at V and 0 bases at J; junction bases unmatched: 31. CDR3 length: 23 amino acids. Germline lookup yields CDR1 LNHDA and CDR2 SQIVND (reference sequence).

The chain couples TRBV2 to TRBJ2-7; a weak D match, TRBD1 (5 bases). The germline V gene encodes CDR1 SNHLY and CDR2 FYNNEI. V was cut by 8 bases and J by 4 bases, with 9 bases left in between. This CDR3 region has 11 residues. CDR3 DNA sequence: TGTGCCAGCGGGGCTGTTTACGAGCAGTACTTC. This sequence encodes CASGAVYEQYF.

There are a few counts of this clone. V usage is TRBV5-1 and J usage is TRBJ2-7; 8 bases are shared with TRBD2. Germline CDR1 is SGHRS and CDR2 is YFSETQ. The CDR3 spans 16 residues. The junction had 11 bases not matched to a gene; V was cut back by 2 bases and J by 4 bases. CDR3 in DNA: TGCGCCAGCAGCTTACCCTCTACGGGAGGGCCTTACGAGCAGTACTTC. Protein: CASSLPSTGGPYEQYF.

The rearrangement links TRBV24-1 to TRBJ2-3; 9 bases map to TRBD2. Trimming took 4 bases from V and 6 from J; bases not matched to a gene: 7. Germline V gene lookup returns CDR1 KGHDR and CDR2 SFDVKD. This CDR3 has 15 residues. CDR3 amino acids: CATSDQAGGSDTQYF. The CDR3 DNA reads as TGTGCCACCAGTGACCAAGCGGGAGGATCGGATACGCAGTATTTT.

The rearrangement joins TRBV5-6 to TRBJ1-2, with 7 nucleotides matching TRBD1. CDR3 length equals 14 residues. The germline V gene encodes CDR1 SGHDT and CDR2 YYEEEE. V dropped 4 bases and J dropped 4; count of bases not matched to a gene: 7. The CDR3: CASSQGGLPYGYTF. In nucleotides, the CDR3 is TGTGCCAGCAGCCAGGGGGGACTCCCCTATGGCTACACCTTC.

The rearrangement joins TRBV9 to TRBJ2-7, with TRBD2 identical over 12 bases. The CDR3 is 14 residues long. The junction had 2 bases not matched to a gene; V was cut back by 4 bases and J by 3 bases. Germline CDR1 reads SGDLS; CDR2 reads YYNGEE. The CDR3 region is CASSQGLAGYEQYF. The DNA of the CDR3 is TGTGCCAGCAGCCAGGGACTAGCGGGCTACGAGCAGTACTTC.

The chain carries TRBV10-3 and TRBJ2-1, with 7 bases fitting TRBD2. Germline trimming cut 1 base from V and 6 bases from J; bases unmatched to any gene: 0. Germline CDR1 reads ENHRY; CDR2 reads SYGVKD. The CDR3 consists of 13 residues. CDR3 sequence reads: CAISEWGGNEQFF. DNA of the CDR3: TGTGCCATCAGTGAGTGGGGGGGCAATGAGCAGTTCTTC.

This chain links TRBV15 with TRBJ2-1; TRBD2 aligns across 15 bases. Germline V gene sequence: CDR1 LNHNV, CDR2 YYDKDF (reference sequence). The CDR3 runs to 17 residues. With V trimmed by 1 base and J by 8 bases, 6 bases remained unmatched. The CDR3 region is CATSRGRTSGRDDEQFF. In nucleotides, the CDR3 is TGTGCCACCAGCAGAGGCCGGACTAGCGGGAGGGATGATGAGCAGTTCTTC.

This clone was observed a handful of times. The chain carries TRBV14 and TRBJ1-6; no clear D. CDR1 is SGHDN, CDR2 FVKESK, per germline. Trimming removed 4 bases from V and 7 bases from J, with 8 bases in between. The CDR3 length is 13 residues. The CDR3 loop reads CASSPRKNSPLHF. CDR3 DNA: TGTGCCAGCAGCCCTAGGAAAAATTCACCCCTCCACTTT.

The chain is built from TRBV5-1 and TRBJ1-1, with 7 bases that match TRBD1. V trimming: 0 bases; J trimming: 8 bases; junction bases outside the gene matches: 7. From germline, CDR1 is SGHRS and CDR2 YFSETQ. This CDR3 region has 14 residues. CDR3 nucleotide sequence: TGCGCCAGCAGCTTGGCCCCAGGGGGGAGAGAAGCTTTCTTT. It yields the protein CASSLAPGGREAFF.

A few counts support this clone. The rearrangement uses TRBV5-1 and TRBJ2-1; D unclear. The CDR3 runs to 12 residues. Trimming removed 2 bases at V and 9 bases at J, with 9 bases between. CDR1 is SGHRS, CDR2 YFSETQ, per germline. CDR3 nucleotide sequence: TGCGCCAGCAGCTTTGCGGTCACTGAGCAGTTCTTC. This encodes CASSFAVTEQFF.

The V call is TRBV4-3, the J call TRBJ2-5; 10 bases match TRBD1. There are 17 residues in the CDR3. V lost 1 base and J lost 4; bases outside the gene matches: 9. Germline lookup yields CDR1 LGHNA and CDR2 YSLEER. DNA for the CDR3: TGCGCCAGCAGCCAAGGAGGACAGGGGGTAAGAGGAGAGACCCAGTACTTC. Translating gives CASSQGGQGVRGETQYF.